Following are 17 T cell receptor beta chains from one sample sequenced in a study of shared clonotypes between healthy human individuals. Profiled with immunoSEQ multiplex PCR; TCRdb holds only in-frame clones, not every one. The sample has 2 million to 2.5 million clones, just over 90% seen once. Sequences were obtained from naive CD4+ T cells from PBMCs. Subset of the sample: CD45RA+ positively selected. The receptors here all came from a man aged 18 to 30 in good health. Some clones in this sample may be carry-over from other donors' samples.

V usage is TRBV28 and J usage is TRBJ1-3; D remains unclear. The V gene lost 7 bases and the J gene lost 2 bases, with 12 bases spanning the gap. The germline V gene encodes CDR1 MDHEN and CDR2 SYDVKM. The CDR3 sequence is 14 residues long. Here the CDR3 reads CASTLGLAGNTIYF. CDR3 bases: TGTGCCAGCACCCTTGGGTTGGCTGGAAACACCATATATTTT.

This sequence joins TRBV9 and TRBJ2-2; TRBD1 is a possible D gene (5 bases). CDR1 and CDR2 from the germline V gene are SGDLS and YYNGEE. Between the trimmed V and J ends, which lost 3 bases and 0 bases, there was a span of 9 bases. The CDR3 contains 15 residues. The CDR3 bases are TGTGCCAGCAGCGCTAGGGGTGCGAACACCGGGGAGCTGTTTTTT. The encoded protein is CASSARGANTGELFF. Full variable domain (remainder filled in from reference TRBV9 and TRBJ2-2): DSGVTQTPKHLITATGQRVTLRCSPRSGDLSVYWYQQSLDQGLQFLIQYYNGEERAKGNILERFSAQQFPDLHSELNLSSLELGDSALYFCASSARGANTGELFFGEGSRLTVL.

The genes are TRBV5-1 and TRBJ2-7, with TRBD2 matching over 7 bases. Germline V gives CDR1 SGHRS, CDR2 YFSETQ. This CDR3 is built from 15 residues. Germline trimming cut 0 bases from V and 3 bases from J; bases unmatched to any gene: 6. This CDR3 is CASSLGLAVHYEQYF. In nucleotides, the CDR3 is TGCGCCAGCAGCTTGGGGCTAGCGGTGCACTACGAGCAGTACTTC. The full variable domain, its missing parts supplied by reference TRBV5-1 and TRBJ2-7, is KAGVTQTPRYLIKTRGQQVTLSCSPISGHRSVSWYQQTPGQGLQFLFEYFSETQRNKGNFPGRFSGRQFSNSRSEMNVSTLELGDSALYLCASSLGLAVHYEQYFGPGTRLTVT.

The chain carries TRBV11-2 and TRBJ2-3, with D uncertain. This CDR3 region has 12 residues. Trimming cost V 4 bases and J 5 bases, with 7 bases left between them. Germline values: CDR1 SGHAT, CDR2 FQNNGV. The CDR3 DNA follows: TGTGCCAGCAGCTCCGCGTTAGATACGCAGTATTTT. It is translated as CASSSALDTQYF.

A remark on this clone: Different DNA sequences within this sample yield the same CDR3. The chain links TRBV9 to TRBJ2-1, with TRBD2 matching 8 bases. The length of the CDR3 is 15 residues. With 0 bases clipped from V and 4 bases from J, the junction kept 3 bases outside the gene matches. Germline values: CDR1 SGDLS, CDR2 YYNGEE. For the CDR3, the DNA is TGTGCCAGCAGCGTAGTAAGCGGGAGTTACAATGAGCAGTTCTTC. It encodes CASSVVSGSYNEQFF.

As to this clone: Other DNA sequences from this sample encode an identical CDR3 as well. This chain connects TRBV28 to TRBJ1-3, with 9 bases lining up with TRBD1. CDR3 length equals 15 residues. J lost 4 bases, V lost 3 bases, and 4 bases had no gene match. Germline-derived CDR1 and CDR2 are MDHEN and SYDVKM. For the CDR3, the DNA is TGTGCCAGCAGTTTGAACAGGGGGCAGGGAAACACCATATATTTT. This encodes CASSLNRGQGNTIYF. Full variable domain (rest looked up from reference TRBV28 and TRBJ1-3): DVKVTQSSRYLVKRTGEKVFLECVQDMDHENMFWYRQDPGLGLRLIYFSYDVKMKEKGDIPEGYSVSREKKERFSLILESASTNQTSMYLCASSLNRGQGNTIYFGEGSWLTVV.

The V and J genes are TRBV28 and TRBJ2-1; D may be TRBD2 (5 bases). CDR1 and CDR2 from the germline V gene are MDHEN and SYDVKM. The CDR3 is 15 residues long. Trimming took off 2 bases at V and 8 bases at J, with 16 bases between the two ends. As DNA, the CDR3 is TGTGCCAGCAGTTTAGCAAAGGGCGGGTGGGATGAGCAGTTCTTC. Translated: CASSLAKGGWDEQFF.

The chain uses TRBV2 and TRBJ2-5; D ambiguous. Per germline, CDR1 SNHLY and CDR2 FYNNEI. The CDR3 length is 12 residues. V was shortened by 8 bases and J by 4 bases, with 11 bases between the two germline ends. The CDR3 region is CASRPGRETQYF. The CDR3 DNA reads TGTGCCAGCCGGCCGGGTCGAGAGACCCAGTACTTC.

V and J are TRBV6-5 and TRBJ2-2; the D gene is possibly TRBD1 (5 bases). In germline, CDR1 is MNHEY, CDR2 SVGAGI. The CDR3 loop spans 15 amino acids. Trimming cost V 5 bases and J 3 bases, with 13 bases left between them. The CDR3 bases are TGTGCCAGCAGTCCACAGGAACGCTACACCGGGGAGCTGTTTTTT. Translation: CASSPQERYTGELFF.

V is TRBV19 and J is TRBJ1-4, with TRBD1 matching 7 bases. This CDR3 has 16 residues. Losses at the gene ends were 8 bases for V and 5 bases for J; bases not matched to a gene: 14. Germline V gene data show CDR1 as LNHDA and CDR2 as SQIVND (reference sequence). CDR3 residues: CASGDGSGQTNEKLFF. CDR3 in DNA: TGTGCCAGTGGGGACGGTTCGGGACAGACAAATGAAAAACTGTTTTTT.

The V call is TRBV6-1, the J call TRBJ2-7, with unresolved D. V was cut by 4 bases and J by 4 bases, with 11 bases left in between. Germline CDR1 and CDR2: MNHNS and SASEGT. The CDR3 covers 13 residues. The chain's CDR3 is CASSGALPYEQYF. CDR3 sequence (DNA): TGTGCCAGCAGTGGAGCCCTCCCATACGAGCAGTACTTC.

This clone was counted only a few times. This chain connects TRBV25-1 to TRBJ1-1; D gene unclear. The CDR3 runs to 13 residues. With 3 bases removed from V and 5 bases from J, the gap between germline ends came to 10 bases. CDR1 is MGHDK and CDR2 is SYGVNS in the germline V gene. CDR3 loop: CASSDLPGTEAFF. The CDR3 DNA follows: TGTGCCAGCAGTGATCTTCCTGGGACTGAAGCTTTCTTT.

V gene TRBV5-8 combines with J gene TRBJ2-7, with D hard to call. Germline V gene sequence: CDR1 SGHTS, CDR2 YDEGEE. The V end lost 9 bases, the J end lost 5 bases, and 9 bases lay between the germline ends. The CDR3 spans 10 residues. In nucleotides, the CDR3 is TGTGCCACCCCTCGGGACGAGCAGTACTTC. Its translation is CATPRDEQYF.

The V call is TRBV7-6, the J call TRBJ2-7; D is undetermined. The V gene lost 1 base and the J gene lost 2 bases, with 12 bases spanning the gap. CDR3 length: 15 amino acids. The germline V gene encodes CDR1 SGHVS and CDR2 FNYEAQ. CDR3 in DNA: TGTGCCAGCAGCTTAGTGCCGGAGACGGCCTACGAGCAGTACTTC. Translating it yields CASSLVPETAYEQYF.

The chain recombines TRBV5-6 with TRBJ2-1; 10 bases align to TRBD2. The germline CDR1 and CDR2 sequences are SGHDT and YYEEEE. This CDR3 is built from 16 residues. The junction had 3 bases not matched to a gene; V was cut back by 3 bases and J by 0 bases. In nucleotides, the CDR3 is TGTGCCAGCAGCTGGACTAGCGGACCCTCCTACAATGAGCAGTTCTTC. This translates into CASSWTSGPSYNEQFF.

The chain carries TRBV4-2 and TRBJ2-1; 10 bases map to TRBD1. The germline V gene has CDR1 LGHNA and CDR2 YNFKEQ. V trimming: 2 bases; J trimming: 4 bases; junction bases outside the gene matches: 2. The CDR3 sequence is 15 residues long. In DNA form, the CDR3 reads TGTGCCAGCAGCCAACCGGGACAGGGGTACAATGAGCAGTTCTTC. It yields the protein CASSQPGQGYNEQFF.

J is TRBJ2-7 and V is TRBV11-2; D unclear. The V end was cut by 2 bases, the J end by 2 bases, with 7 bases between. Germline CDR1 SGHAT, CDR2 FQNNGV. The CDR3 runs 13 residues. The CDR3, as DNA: TGTGCCAGCAGCTTACAGCATACCTACGAGCAGTACTTC. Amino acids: CASSLQHTYEQYF.